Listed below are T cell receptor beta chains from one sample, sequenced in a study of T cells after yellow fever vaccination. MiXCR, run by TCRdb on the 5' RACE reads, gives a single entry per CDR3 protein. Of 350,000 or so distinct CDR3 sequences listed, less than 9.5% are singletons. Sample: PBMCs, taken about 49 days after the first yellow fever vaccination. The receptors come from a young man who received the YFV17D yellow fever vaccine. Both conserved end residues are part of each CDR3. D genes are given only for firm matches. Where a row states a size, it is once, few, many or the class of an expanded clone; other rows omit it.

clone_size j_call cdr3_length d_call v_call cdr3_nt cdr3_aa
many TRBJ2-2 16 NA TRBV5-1 TGCGCCAGCAGCTTAAATGTCCCTCCGAACACCGGGGAGCTGTTTTTT CASSLNVPPNTGELFF
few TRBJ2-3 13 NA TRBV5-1 TGCGCCAGCAGCTCGGCTAGAGTAGACACGCAGTATTTT CASSSARVDTQYF
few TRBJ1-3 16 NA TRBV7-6 TGTGCCAGCAGCCAGACGGGAGGATTCTCTGGAAACACCATATATTTT CASSQTGGFSGNTIYF
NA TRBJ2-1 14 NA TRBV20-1 TGCAGTGCTCAAACATACGATGGCTACAATGAGCAGTTCTTC CSAQTYDGYNEQFF
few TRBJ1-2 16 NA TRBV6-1 TGTGCCAGCAGTGAGGTTCCAGGCCGGTATAACTATGGCTACACCTTC CASSEVPGRYNYGYTF
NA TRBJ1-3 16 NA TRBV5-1 TGCGCCAGCAGCTTGGACCCCCCAGATGCAGGAAACACCATATATTTT CASSLDPPDAGNTIYF
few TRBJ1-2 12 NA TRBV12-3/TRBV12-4 TGTGCCAGCAGTCTAGAACTCTATGGCTACACCTTC CASSLELYGYTF
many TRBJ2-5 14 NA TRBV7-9 TGTGCCAGCAGCTTAATCCGGGGCCAAGAGACCCAGTACTTC CASSLIRGQETQYF
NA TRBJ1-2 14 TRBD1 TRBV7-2 TGTGCCAGCAGCACACGGACAGGAAGCTATGGCTACACCTTC CASSTRTGSYGYTF
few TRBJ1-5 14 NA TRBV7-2 TGTGCCAGCAGCTTCTGGGGCTTGGATCAGCCCCAGCATTTT CASSFWGLDQPQHF
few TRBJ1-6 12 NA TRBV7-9 TGTGCCAGCAGCCGGATTAATTCACCCCTCCACTTT CASSRINSPLHF
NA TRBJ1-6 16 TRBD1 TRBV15 TGTGCCACCAGCAGAACCCGGGACAGGGGGTTTTCACCCCTCCACTTT CATSRTRDRGFSPLHF
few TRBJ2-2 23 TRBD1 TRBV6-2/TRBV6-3 TGTGCCAGCAGTTACCCAGCCCGGCCCTCTGTAGGGACAGGGCTACCGTTGGGCGGGGAGCTGTTTTTT CASSYPARPSVGTGLPLGGELFF
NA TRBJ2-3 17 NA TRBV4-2 TGTGCCAGCAGCCAAGTGTCGGGGGGCCTCAGCACAGATACGCAGTATTTT CASSQVSGGLSTDTQYF
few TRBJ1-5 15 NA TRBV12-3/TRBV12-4 TGTGCCAGCAGTTTTGAGGGTGTCGGCAATCAGCCCCAGCATTTT CASSFEGVGNQPQHF
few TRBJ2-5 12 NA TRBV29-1 TGCAGCGTTGAAGGGGTTCAAGAGACCCAGTACTTC CSVEGVQETQYF
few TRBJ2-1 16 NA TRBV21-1 TGTGCCAGCAGCATCTGGCACAGGGTGGCGAACAATGAGCAGTTCTTC CASSIWHRVANNEQFF
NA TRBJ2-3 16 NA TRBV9 TGTGCCAGCAGCGGAACCGGGACCCGTCTAGTCAGGACGCAGTATTTT CASSGTGTRLVRTQYF
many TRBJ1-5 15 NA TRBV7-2 TGTGCCAGCAGCTTAGCTGGAGTTCTAGGTCAGCCCCAGCATTTT CASSLAGVLGQPQHF
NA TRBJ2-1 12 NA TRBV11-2 TGTGCCAGCAGCACAACGACGTATACTCAGTTCTTC CASSTTTYTQFF
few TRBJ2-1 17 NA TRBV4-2 TGTGCCAGCAGCCAGCGCTCGGGGCCGCCCGTTGGTAATGAGCAGTTCTTC CASSQRSGPPVGNEQFF
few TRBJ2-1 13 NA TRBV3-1 TGTGCCAGCAGCCGGAGGGGGGACAATGAGCAGTTCTTC CASSRRGDNEQFF
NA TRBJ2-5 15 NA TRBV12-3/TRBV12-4 TGTGCCAGCAGGCCAGGGGCGACACTTACGGGGACCCAGTACTTC CASRPGATLTGTQYF
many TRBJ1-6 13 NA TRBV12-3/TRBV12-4 TGTGCCAGCAGTCCAGGGGCAAATTCACCCCTCCACTTT CASSPGANSPLHF
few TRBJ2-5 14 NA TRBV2 TGTGCCAGCAGCCAATGGGATGGCGGGGAGACCCAGTACTTC CASSQWDGGETQYF
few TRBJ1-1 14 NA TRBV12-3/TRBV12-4 TGTGCCAGCAGTCGGGCAGGGTCGAACACTGAAGCTTTCTTT CASSRAGSNTEAFF
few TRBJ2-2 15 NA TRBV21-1 TGTGCCAGCAGCGCCTGGAGAGGGGGCACCGGGGAGCTGTTTTTT CASSAWRGGTGELFF
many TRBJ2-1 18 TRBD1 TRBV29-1 TGCAGCGTCCAAACCGGGACAGGGTTACGTGGGTCCTACAATGAGCAGTTCTTC CSVQTGTGLRGSYNEQFF
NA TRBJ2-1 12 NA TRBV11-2 TGTGCCAGCACCTCGAATTACAATGAGCAGTTCTTC CASTSNYNEQFF
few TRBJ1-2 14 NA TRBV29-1 TGCAGCGCCGAGACAGGTGATACCTTCCATGGCTACACCTTC CSAETGDTFHGYTF
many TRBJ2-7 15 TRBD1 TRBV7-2 TGTGCCAGCAGCTGGTCCGGGACAGGGTCATACGAGCAGTACTTC CASSWSGTGSYEQYF
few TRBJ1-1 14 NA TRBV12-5 TGTGCTAGTGGTCCCAGAGGCCTCAACACTGAAGCTTTCTTT CASGPRGLNTEAFF
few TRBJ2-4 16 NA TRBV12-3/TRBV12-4 TGTGCCAGCAGTTTATTCGACAACCTAGCCAAAAACATTCAGTACTTC CASSLFDNLAKNIQYF
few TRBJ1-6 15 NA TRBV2 TGTGCCAGCAGGAGGACGCTGGCGGATAATTCACCCCTCCACTTT CASRRTLADNSPLHF
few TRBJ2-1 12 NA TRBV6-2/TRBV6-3 TGTGCCAGCAGTCCGCCCTCCAGTGAGCAGTTCTTC CASSPPSSEQFF
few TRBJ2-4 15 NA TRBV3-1 TGTGCCAGCAGCCAAGAAGTTTCGGGTAAAAACATTCAGTACTTC CASSQEVSGKNIQYF
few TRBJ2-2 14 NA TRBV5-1 TGCGCCAGCAGCTTTGACAGAAGCACCGGGGAGCTGTTTTTT CASSFDRSTGELFF
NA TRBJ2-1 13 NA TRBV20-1 TGCAGTGCGCAGCCTCCCACGTACAATGAGCAGTTCTTC CSAQPPTYNEQFF
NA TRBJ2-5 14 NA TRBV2 TGTGCCAGCAGTGAGTTGACGGTTCAAGAGACCCAGTACTTC CASSELTVQETQYF
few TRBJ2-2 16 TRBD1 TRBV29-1 TGCAGCGTTGAGACAGGGGGCGCGTTGTGGTCCGGGGAGCTGTTTTTT CSVETGGALWSGELFF
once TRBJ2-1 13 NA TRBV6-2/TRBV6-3 TGTGCCAGCAGTTCCCGTCAGGGGTGGGAGCAGTTCTTC CASSSRQGWEQFF
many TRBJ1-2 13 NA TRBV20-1 TGCAGTGCTAGCCATGGGGCCTACTATGGCTACACCTTC CSASHGAYYGYTF
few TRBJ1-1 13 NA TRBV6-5 TGTGCCAGCAGTTACTCGGAAAACACTGAAGCTTTCTTT CASSYSENTEAFF
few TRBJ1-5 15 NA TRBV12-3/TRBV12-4 TGTGCCAGCAGTCCCGCAGAATGGGGCAATCAGCCCCAGCATTTT CASSPAEWGNQPQHF
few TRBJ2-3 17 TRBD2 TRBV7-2 TGTGCCAGCAGCTTAGTGGTTCTAGCGGGGGGGTCAGATACGCAGTATTTT CASSLVVLAGGSDTQYF
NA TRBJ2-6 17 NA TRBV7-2 TGTGCCAGCAGCTTCCTTTCGCTCAGCTCTGGGGCCAACGTCCTGACTTTC CASSFLSLSSGANVLTF
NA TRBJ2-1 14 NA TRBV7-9 TGTGCCAGCAGCTTAGCGCCGGCGGGCAATGAGCAGTTCTTC CASSLAPAGNEQFF
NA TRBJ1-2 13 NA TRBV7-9 TGTGCCAGCAACGGGGGACTTCTCTATGGCTACACCTTC CASNGGLLYGYTF
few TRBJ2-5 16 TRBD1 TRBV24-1 TGTGCCACCAGTGATCAGGGACAGGGGGTAGGGGAGACCCAGTACTTC CATSDQGQGVGETQYF
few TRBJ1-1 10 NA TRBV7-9 TGTGCCAGCAGCGGACTTGAAGCTTTCTTT CASSGLEAFF
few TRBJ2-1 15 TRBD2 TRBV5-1 TGCGCCAGCAGCTTGGACAGCGGGGCATACAATGAGCAGTTCTTC CASSLDSGAYNEQFF
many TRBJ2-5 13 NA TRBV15 TGTGCCACCAGCAGTTTAGGGGGGGAGACCCAGTACTTC CATSSLGGETQYF
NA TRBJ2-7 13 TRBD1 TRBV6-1 TGTGCCAGCAGCCCGGACAGGATAAGTCAGCAGTACTTC CASSPDRISQQYF
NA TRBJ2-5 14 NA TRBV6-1 TGTGCCAGCAGTGAAATGACAGTCAGAGAGACCCAGTACTTC CASSEMTVRETQYF